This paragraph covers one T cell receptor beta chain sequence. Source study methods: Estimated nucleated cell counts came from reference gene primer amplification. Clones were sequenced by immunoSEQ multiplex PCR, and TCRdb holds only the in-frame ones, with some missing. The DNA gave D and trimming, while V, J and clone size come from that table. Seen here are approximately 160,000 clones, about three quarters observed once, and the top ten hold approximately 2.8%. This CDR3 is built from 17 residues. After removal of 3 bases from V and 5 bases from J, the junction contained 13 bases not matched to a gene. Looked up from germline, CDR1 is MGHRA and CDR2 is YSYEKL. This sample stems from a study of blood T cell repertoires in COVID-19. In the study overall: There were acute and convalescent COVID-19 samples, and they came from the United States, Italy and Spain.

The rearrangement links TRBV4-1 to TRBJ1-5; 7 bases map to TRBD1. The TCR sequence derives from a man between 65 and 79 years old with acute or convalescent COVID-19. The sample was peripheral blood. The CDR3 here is CASSQDTGEVWYQPQHF. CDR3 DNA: TGCGCCAGCAGCCAGGATACAGGGGAAGTCTGGTATCAGCCCCAGCATTTT.